This is a list of T cell receptor beta chains from one sample in a study of cytomegalovirus exposure and HLA in healthy donors. Method: immunoSEQ multiplex PCR; TCRdb's copy keeps in-frame clones and lacks some. The data show roughly 250,000 clones, just over 70% seen once. Specimen: PBMCs. Receptor source: a female donor in good health and CMV-seronegative. CDR3s include the opening cysteine and the closing phenylalanine or tryptophan. D genes are given only for firm matches. Not all rows give a size; the values are once, few, many and, for expanded clones, a class.

NA	TRBJ1-1	NA	TRBV7-3	TGTGCCAGCAGCGCAGGAACTGAAGCTTTCTTT	CASSAGTEAFF
NA	TRBJ2-7	TRBD2	TRBV2	TGTGCCAGCAGTGGGATAGGGCTAGCGGGAGGGCCTTCCTACGAGCAGTACTTC	CASSGIGLAGGPSYEQYF
NA	TRBJ2-3	NA	TRBV6-1	TGTGCTGTCACAGCGTCCGGGGTAGATACGCAGTATTTT	CAVTASGVDTQYF
few	TRBJ1-5	TRBD1	TRBV11-2	TGTGCCAGCAGCCTACAGGGGAATCAGCCCCAGCATTTT	CASSLQGNQPQHF
NA	TRBJ1-3	NA	TRBV4-1	TGCGCCAGCAGCCAAGAGGCGGGCTCTGACTCTGGAAACACCATATATTTT	CASSQEAGSDSGNTIYF
NA	TRBJ2-3	TRBD2	TRBV7-6	TGTGCCAGCAGCTTAGCGAGGAAGCGGGAGGGCGCAGATACGCAGTATTTT	CASSLARKREGADTQYF
once	TRBJ2-7	TRBD1	TRBV28	TGTGCCAGCAGTTTACTCAGGGGGCCGTGGTACGAGCAGTACTTC	CASSLLRGPWYEQYF
NA	TRBJ2-6	NA	TRBV7-9	TGTGCCAGCAGCTCCCTAGGGGCCCCTGGGGCCAACGTCCTGACTTTC	CASSSLGAPGANVLTF
NA	TRBJ2-5	TRBD2	TRBV6-6	TGTGCCAGCAAGACTAGCGGGAGGGAAGAGACCCAGTACTTC	CASKTSGREETQYF
NA	TRBJ2-3	TRBD2	TRBV10-3	TGTGCCATCAGTGACACTAGCGGAGCCGATACGCAGTATTTT	CAISDTSGADTQYF
NA	TRBJ2-5	NA	TRBV27	NA	CASSSSAGRTYEQYF
NA	TRBJ2-3	NA	TRBV5-1	TGCGCCAGCAGCTTGACCCTGGGAGTTTTGGGCACAGATACGCAGTATTTT	CASSLTLGVLGTDTQYF
NA	TRBJ2-5	TRBD2	TRBV2	TGTGCCAGCAGATTATTAGCGGGAGAGACCCAGTACTTC	CASRLLAGETQYF
once	TRBJ2-7	TRBD1	TRBV6-1	TGTGCCAGCAGTGAAGGAGTAGGGGACAGCTACGAGCAGTACTTC	CASSEGVGDSYEQYF
once	TRBJ2-1	TRBD1	TRBV6-1	TGTGCCATTCAGCGGGGGACAGGGGACCACAATGAGCAGTTCTTC	CAIQRGTGDHNEQFF
NA	TRBJ2-3	NA	TRBV6-1	TGTGCCAGCAGTTATGGGGGGAGCACAGATACGCAGTATTTT	CASSYGGSTDTQYF
NA	TRBJ1-2	NA	TRBV5-1	TGCGCCAGCAGCTTCGCGGATTCAAACTATGGCTACACCTTC	CASSFADSNYGYTF
few	TRBJ2-2	TRBD2	TRBV18	TGTGCCAGCCCTGGGACTAGCGGGCGCCCGAACACCGGGGAGCTGTTTTTT	CASPGTSGRPNTGELFF
NA	TRBJ2-7	NA	TRBV18	TGTGCCAGCTCACTCCCCCCGGCAGGGGCTTACGAGCAGTACTTC	CASSLPPAGAYEQYF
few	TRBJ1-1	NA	TRBV4-1	TGCGCCAGCAGCCCTGGTGTGAACATGAACACTGAAGCTTTCTTT	CASSPGVNMNTEAFF
few	TRBJ2-2	NA	TRBV27	TGTGCCAGCAGGGGGCAGAACACCGGGGAGCTGTTTTTT	CASRGQNTGELFF
NA	TRBJ2-7	TRBD1	TRBV9	TGTGCCAGCAGCCCAGGGACAGGGGAGGTAGGCGAGCAGTACTTC	CASSPGTGEVGEQYF
NA	TRBJ1-2	NA	TRBV5-5	TGTGCCAGCAGCTTGTTGGTCACTAGTGGCTACACCTTC	CASSLLVTSGYTF
NA	TRBJ2-7	NA	TRBV5-6	TGTGCCAGCAGCTTGGACCAGGGGACCTACGAGCAGTACTTC	CASSLDQGTYEQYF
NA	TRBJ2-4	TRBD1	TRBV5-1	TGCGCCAGCAGCTCCGGGACAGGGTCGGACATTCAGTACTTC	CASSSGTGSDIQYF
few	TRBJ2-1	TRBD2	TRBV4-1	TGCGCCAGCAGCCAAGAAGCGGGAACCTACAATGAGCAGTTCTTC	CASSQEAGTYNEQFF
NA	TRBJ2-5	TRBD2	TRBV10-3	TGTGCCATCAGTGAAGCGGGAGTGAAAGAGACCCAGTACTTC	CAISEAGVKETQYF
few	TRBJ1-3	TRBD1	TRBV7-7	TGTGCTAGCAGCTTAGCCTTTGGACAGGGCTCTGGAAACACCATATATTTT	CASSLAFGQGSGNTIYF
NA	TRBJ2-1	NA	TRBV4-1	TGCGCCAGCAGCCAGTGGTTAGCAGGACCCCCGGGAGACAATGAGCAGTTCTTC	CASSQWLAGPPGDNEQFF
few	TRBJ2-1	NA	TRBV30	TGTGCCTGGAATGGCGGCTCCTACAATGAGCAGTTCTTC	CAWNGGSYNEQFF
NA	TRBJ1-4	NA	TRBV11-2	TGTGCCAGCCGGGGAGGCAGGGAGGGGGCTAATGAAAAACTGTTTTTT	CASRGGREGANEKLFF
NA	TRBJ2-1	TRBD2	TRBV11-2	TGTGCCAGCAATTTAGCGGGGGGTTACAATGAGCAGTTCTTC	CASNLAGGYNEQFF
few	TRBJ1-3	NA	TRBV5-1	TGCGCCAGCAGCTTACTGGGAAACACCATATATTTT	CASSLLGNTIYF
NA	TRBJ2-1	TRBD2	TRBV25-1	TGTGCCAGCAGTGCCCGACTAGCGGGGAATGAGCAGTTCTTC	CASSARLAGNEQFF
once	TRBJ1-5	NA	TRBV21-1	TGTGCCAGCAGCAAATTGGCCCATCAGCCCCAGCATTTT	CASSKLAHQPQHF